Listed here are 5 T cell receptor beta chains from one sample, sequenced in a study of T cell repertoires in cytomegalovirus infection. TCRdb re-derived calls from the reads in MiXCR, one entry per CDR3 protein. The sample yields a few hundred thousand distinct CDR3 sequences, about a sixth seen once. The sample comprised PBMCs. The receptor set was obtained from a human donor in good health (CMV status not recorded). Some clones in this sample may be carry-over from other donors' samples.

Many counts were recorded for this clonotype. The chain recombines TRBV7-2 with TRBJ2-7; D gene unclear. Trimming pared 1 base from V and 0 bases from J, leaving 7 bases between. The CDR3 sequence is 14 residues long. CDR1 is SGHTA and CDR2 is FQGNSA in the germline V gene. CDR3 sequence: CASSLGGGSYEQYF. CDR3 in DNA: TGTGCCAGCAGCTTAGGAGGCGGCTCCTACGAGCAGTACTTC. The full variable domain, rest sourced from reference TRBV7-2 and TRBJ2-7, is GAGVSQSPSNKVTEKGKDVELRCDPISGHTALYWYRQSLGQGLEFLIYFQGNSAPDKSGLPSDRFSAERTGGSVSTLTIQRTQQEDSAVYLCASSLGGGSYEQYFGPGTRLTVT.

The V and J genes are TRBV29-1 and TRBJ1-2; D gene ambiguous. There are 13 residues in the CDR3. V was shortened by 3 bases and J by 6 bases, with 14 bases between the two germline ends. In germline, CDR1 is SQVTM, CDR2 ANQGSEA. The CDR3 coding sequence is TGCAGCGTTGACAGTGATACGAGGGATGGCTACACCTTC. As protein: CSVDSDTRDGYTF.

This clonotype has at least ten counts. V usage is TRBV7-2 and J usage is TRBJ2-4; a weak D match, TRBD1 (5 bases). Trimming left V 7 bases short and J 5 bases short, with 9 bases between. Germline-derived CDR1 and CDR2 are SGHTA and FQGNSA. This CDR3 has 12 residues. CDR3 sequence (DNA): TGTGCCAGCACCTGGGGCGAAAACATTCAGTACTTC. This gives the protein CASTWGENIQYF.

There are many counts of this clonotype. The gene calls are TRBV5-4 and TRBJ1-1; D unresolved. Trimming left V 3 bases short and J 3 bases short, with 9 bases between. This CDR3 has 13 residues. Germline V lookup: CDR1 SGHNT, CDR2 YYREEE (reference sequence). The CDR3, as DNA: TGTGCCAGCAGCTCCTGGCGGGACACTGAAGCTTTCTTT. Encoded protein: CASSSWRDTEAFF.

This chain uses TRBV20-1 with TRBJ1-2; tentative D call: TRBD1 (6 bases). The germline V and J ends were trimmed by 6 bases and 4 bases, with 12 bases remaining between them. CDR3 size: 12 residues. Germline CDR1 and CDR2: DFQATT and SNEGSKA (reference sequence). DNA of the CDR3: TGCAGTGCCGGAACAGGGCTCTATGGCTACACCTTC. Translating gives CSAGTGLYGYTF.